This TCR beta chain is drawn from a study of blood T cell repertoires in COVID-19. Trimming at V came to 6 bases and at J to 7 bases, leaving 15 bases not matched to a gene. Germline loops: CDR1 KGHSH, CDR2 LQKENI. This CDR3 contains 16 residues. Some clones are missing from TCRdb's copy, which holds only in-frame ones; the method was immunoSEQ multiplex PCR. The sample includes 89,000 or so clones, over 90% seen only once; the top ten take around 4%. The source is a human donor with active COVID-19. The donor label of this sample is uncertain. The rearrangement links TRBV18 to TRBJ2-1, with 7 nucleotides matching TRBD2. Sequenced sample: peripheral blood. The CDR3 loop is CASSPPSGGRANEQFF. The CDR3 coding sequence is TGTGCCAGCTCGCCCCCTAGCGGTGGACGGGCAAATGAGCAGTTCTTC.